These 30 T cell receptor beta chains were sequenced from one sample in a study of cytomegalovirus exposure and HLA in healthy donors. Amplification used 60 Vbeta primers and 13 Jbeta primers. Clones were sequenced by immunoSEQ multiplex PCR, and TCRdb holds only the in-frame ones, with some missing. The sample lists about 240,000 clones; approximately 84% were seen once. Sequenced material: PBMCs. These receptors were taken from a girl aged 2-10 years in good health and CMV-seronegative.

The V gene is TRBV14, the J gene TRBJ1-1; a possible D gene is TRBD1 (6 bases). The CDR3 runs 13 residues. V dropped 7 bases and J dropped 0 bases, with 9 bases sitting between them. Germline CDR1 SGHDN, CDR2 FVKESK. The CDR3 protein is CASKQGMNTEAFF. Written as DNA, the CDR3 is TGTGCCAGCAAACAGGGAATGAACACTGAAGCTTTCTTT.

The rearrangement joins TRBV2 to TRBJ1-6; a weak D match, TRBD1 (6 bases). The germline V gene has CDR1 SNHLY and CDR2 FYNNEI. V was cut by 6 bases and J by 13 bases, with 13 bases left in between. The CDR3 spans 12 residues. DNA of the CDR3: TGTGCCAGCAGGGTCGACAGGCCGCCCCTCCACTTT. It specifies CASRVDRPPLHF.

V gene TRBV9 combines with J gene TRBJ2-7; D is ambiguous. This CDR3 is 14 amino acids long. Trimming cost V 2 bases and J 3 bases, with 12 bases left between them. Germline V lookup: CDR1 SGDLS, CDR2 YYNGEE. The CDR3 DNA sequence: TGTGCCAGCAGCGTCTACCCCTCGGGCTACGAGCAGTACTTC. As protein: CASSVYPSGYEQYF. Combining the CDR3 with reference TRBV9 and TRBJ2-7 gives the whole variable domain DSGVTQTPKHLITATGQRVTLRCSPRSGDLSVYWYQQSLDQGLQFLIQYYNGEERAKGNILERFSAQQFPDLHSELNLSSLELGDSALYFCASSVYPSGYEQYFGPGTRLTVT.

This clone was counted only a few times. The chain employs TRBV27 and TRBJ2-1, with 15 bases lining up with TRBD2. Germline-derived CDR1 and CDR2 are MNHEY and SMNVEV (reference sequence). CDR3 length: 16 residues. V trimming: 8 bases; J trimming: 0 bases; junction bases outside the gene matches: 2. Here the CDR3 reads CASGLAGGLSYNEQFF. Here the CDR3 DNA reads TGTGCCAGCGGACTAGCGGGAGGGCTCTCCTACAATGAGCAGTTCTTC.

The chain recombines TRBV6-4 with TRBJ2-1; D uncertain. This CDR3 has 14 amino acids. The germline V and J ends were trimmed by 6 bases and 7 bases, with 16 bases remaining between them. Germline CDR1 and CDR2: MRHNA and SNTAGT. The CDR3 bases are TGTGCCAGCAGCCGCTTCCCTAGTATAAATGAGCAGTTCTTC. This codes for CASSRFPSINEQFF.

This chain links TRBV19 with TRBJ1-5, with D uncertain. The CDR3 is made up of 15 amino acids. V was pared by 6 bases and J by 3 bases, with 15 bases between. Germline V lookup: CDR1 LNHDA, CDR2 SQIVND (reference sequence). CDR3 amino acids: CASRQVEAINQPQHF. CDR3 DNA sequence: TGTGCCAGTAGGCAAGTTGAGGCCATCAATCAGCCCCAGCATTTT.

The chain employs TRBV29-1 and TRBJ1-3; maybe TRBD1 (5 bases). V was shortened by 5 bases and J by 4 bases, with 9 bases between the two germline ends. From germline, CDR1 is SQVTM and CDR2 ANQGSEA. This CDR3 spans 12 amino acids. The CDR3 here is CSVTGGGNTIYF. The CDR3 coding sequence is TGCAGCGTTACGGGGGGAGGAAACACCATATATTTT.

This chain links TRBV27 with TRBJ1-1, with 7 bases aligning to TRBD1. In germline, CDR1 is MNHEY, CDR2 SMNVEV (reference sequence). Unmatched junction bases numbered 7, after V lost 4 bases and J lost 5 bases. The CDR3 contains 14 residues. The CDR3 loop is CASSYKGARTEAFF. CDR3 bases: TGTGCCAGCAGTTATAAGGGGGCGCGTACTGAAGCTTTCTTT.

This sequence joins TRBV25-1 and TRBJ2-7; 7 nucleotides line up with TRBD1. This CDR3 comprises 16 residues. Germline assignment: CDR1 MGHDK and CDR2 SYGVNS. J lost 0 bases, V lost 6 bases, and 11 bases had no gene match. The CDR3 region has the DNA TGTGCCAGCAGCGGGACCGGGACAGACCTCTCCTACGAGCAGTACTTC. Translation gives CASSGTGTDLSYEQYF.

This sequence joins TRBV5-1 and TRBJ2-5, with TRBD1 identical over 7 bases. Trimming at V came to 0 bases and at J to 1 base, leaving 0 bases not matched to a gene. The CDR3 has 14 residues. The germline CDR1 and CDR2 sequences are SGHRS and YFSETQ. This CDR3 is CASSLEGAQETQYF. The CDR3 DNA sequence: TGCGCCAGCAGCTTGGAGGGGGCCCAAGAGACCCAGTACTTC.

The chain combines TRBV18 with TRBJ1-2; D is ambiguous. The ends were cut back, 3 bases at V and 0 bases at J, with 8 bases in the middle. There are 14 residues in the CDR3. Looked up from germline, CDR1 is KGHSH and CDR2 is LQKENI. CDR3 loop: CASSPGVANYGYTF. In DNA form, the CDR3 reads TGTGCCAGCTCACCCGGTGTAGCTAACTATGGCTACACCTTC.

This sequence joins TRBV19 and TRBJ1-2; D call uncertain. V lost 3 bases and J lost 4, with 15 bases in between. The length of the CDR3 is 15 residues. Germline CDR1 LNHDA, CDR2 SQIVND (reference sequence). CDR3 in amino acids: CASSIPNSPFYGYTF. Written as DNA, the CDR3 is TGTGCCAGTAGTATCCCTAATTCCCCTTTCTATGGCTACACCTTC.

The chain recombines TRBV5-6 with TRBJ1-2; D might be TRBD1 (5 bases). With 0 bases removed from V and 2 bases from J, the gap between germline ends came to 8 bases. This CDR3 is 14 amino acids long. Germline loops: CDR1 SGHDT, CDR2 YYEEEE. The CDR3 here is CASSLGQKNYGYTF. Here the CDR3 DNA reads TGTGCCAGCAGCTTGGGACAGAAAAACTATGGCTACACCTTC.

This clone was picked up one time. The genes are TRBV9 and TRBJ1-1; D is undetermined. The CDR3 has 16 amino acids. In germline, CDR1 is SGDLS, CDR2 YYNGEE. V dropped 0 bases and J dropped 0 bases, with 12 bases sitting between them. CDR3 DNA: TGTGCCAGCAGCGTAGAACCGGGTTACATGAACACTGAAGCTTTCTTT. This translates into CASSVEPGYMNTEAFF.

V usage is TRBV6-6 and J usage is TRBJ1-6; D unclear. Trimming left V 8 bases short and J 12 bases short, with 8 bases between. The germline gives CDR1 MNHNY, CDR2 SVGAGI (reference sequence). The CDR3 is made up of 10 amino acids. CDR3 residues: CASSPLPLHF. CDR3 DNA: TGTGCCAGCTCCCCCCTACCCCTCCACTTT.

This clone appeared a few times. The chain carries TRBV21-1 and TRBJ1-6; TRBD1, the D gene given by the table, was not confirmed from the DNA. TRBV21-1 is marked as a pseudogene. The CDR3 covers 15 residues. The CDR3 spells CASSHRTGTGSPLHF. CDR3 bases: TGTGCCAGCAGCCACCGGACAGGGACCGGTTCACCCCTCCACTTT.

V gene TRBV6-1 combines with J gene TRBJ2-7; the match to TRBD1 covers 10 bases. The CDR3 has 13 residues. CDR1 and CDR2 from the germline V gene are MNHNS and SASEGT. Trimming removed 9 bases from V and 3 bases from J; junction bases left unmatched: 5. In DNA, the CDR3 is TGTGCCAGTAGGACAGGGGGGGGCTACGAGCAGTACTTC. Its protein product is CASRTGGGYEQYF.

In this sample, this clone turned up a few times. The rearrangement links TRBV11-2 to TRBJ2-1; the D gene is possibly TRBD2 (5 bases). Trimming removed 4 bases at V and 2 bases at J, with 9 bases between. CDR3 length: 14 residues. CDR1 SGHAT and CDR2 FQNNGV come from the germline V gene. The chain's CDR3 is CASSSTRAYNEQFF. The CDR3 bases are TGTGCCAGCAGCTCCACTAGGGCCTACAATGAGCAGTTCTTC. Combining the CDR3 with reference TRBV11-2 and TRBJ2-1 gives the whole variable domain EAGVAQSPRYKIIEKRQSVAFWCNPISGHATLYWYQQILGQGPKLLIQFQNNGVVDDSQLPKDRFSAERLKGVDSTLKIQPAKLEDSAVYLCASSSTRAYNEQFFGPGTRLTVL.

The rearrangement links TRBV30 to TRBJ1-2, with a weak D call TRBD1 (6 bases). Germline loops: CDR1 GTSNPN, CDR2 SVGIG (reference sequence). Trimming cost V 4 bases and J 3 bases, with 18 bases left between them. The CDR3 runs 15 residues. The CDR3 is CAWNQQLQGYYGYTF. CDR3 DNA sequence: TGTGCCTGGAATCAGCAACTACAGGGATACTATGGCTACACCTTC.

A few counts support this clone. The chain joins TRBV7-6 to TRBJ2-7, with D maybe TRBD1 (6 bases). CDR3 length: 13 residues. CDR1 and CDR2 (germline): SGHVS, FNYEAQ. The V end lost 3 bases, the J end lost 1 base, and 7 bases lay between the germline ends. CDR3 amino acids: CASSLDRSYEQYF. The CDR3 bases are TGTGCCAGCAGCTTGGACAGATCCTACGAGCAGTACTTC. Full variable domain (missing parts from reference TRBV7-6 and TRBJ2-7): GAGVSQSPRYKVTKRGQDVALRCDPISGHVSLYWYRQALGQGPEFLTYFNYEAQQDKSGLPNDRFSAERPEGSISTLTIQRTEQRDSAMYRCASSLDRSYEQYFGPGTRLTVT.

This clone was picked up one time. The chain couples TRBV12-2 to TRBJ1-1; TRBD1 is the table's D call and was not checked against the DNA. TRBV12-2 is assigned pseudogene status. The CDR3 totals 15 residues. The CDR3 coding sequence is TGTGCAAGTCTAAAAGACAGGAGAAGGAACACTGAAGCTTTCTTT. Amino acid sequence: CASLKDRRRNTEAFF.

The chain couples TRBV5-1 to TRBJ2-5; D unresolved. CDR1 SGHRS and CDR2 YFSETQ come from the germline V gene. V was trimmed by 0 bases and J by 1 base, leaving 7 bases between them. The CDR3 has 14 amino acids. DNA for the CDR3: TGCGCCAGCAGCTTGGTGGCACCCCAAGAGACCCAGTACTTC. Translating it yields CASSLVAPQETQYF.

This clone has a handful of counts. This same CDR3 is encoded by further DNA sequences in the sample. V is TRBV20-1 and J is TRBJ2-5; TRBD2 might be the D (6 bases). Germline V CDR1 and CDR2: DFQATT, SNEGSKA (reference sequence). This CDR3 spans 11 amino acids. Trimming shortened V by 3 bases and J by 4 bases, and 6 bases separated the two germline ends. The CDR3 bases are TGCAGTGCTAGCGGGAGAGAGACCCAGTACTTC. This gives the protein CSASGRETQYF.

The genes are TRBV19 and TRBJ1-2; 7 nucleotides match TRBD1. V was clipped by 11 bases and J by 4 bases; unmatched bases: 13. The CDR3 totals 14 residues. Germline V gene data show CDR1 as LNHDA and CDR2 as SQIVND (reference sequence). The CDR3 region is CAGSFRTGFYGYTF. In DNA form, the CDR3 reads TGTGCCGGCAGCTTTCGGACAGGCTTCTATGGCTACACCTTC.

The chain couples TRBV27 to TRBJ1-2; a weak D match, TRBD1 (6 bases). The germline gives CDR1 MNHEY, CDR2 SMNVEV (reference sequence). V was shortened by 2 bases and J by 4 bases, with 8 bases between the two germline ends. CDR3 size: 13 residues. CDR3 bases: TGTGCCAGCAGTTTAGACAGGAGCTATGGCTACACCTTC. Its translation is CASSLDRSYGYTF.

This sequence joins TRBV27 and TRBJ2-1; TRBD1 is a possible D gene (5 bases). The V gene's germline CDR1 is MNHEY and CDR2 SMNVEV (reference sequence). V lost 7 bases to trimming and J lost 2 bases, with 18 bases between them. The length of the CDR3 is 16 residues. The CDR3 sequence is CASNQAQGKAYNEQFF. The CDR3 DNA reads as TGTGCCAGCAACCAAGCGCAGGGTAAAGCCTACAATGAGCAGTTCTTC.

The V gene is TRBV6-6, the J gene TRBJ1-1, with D perhaps matching TRBD1 (5 bases). In germline, CDR1 is MNHNY, CDR2 SVGAGI (reference sequence). The V end lost 2 bases, the J end lost 1 base, and 14 bases lay between the germline ends. This CDR3 has 16 amino acids. The CDR3 sequence: CASSYQTGGGNTEAFF. DNA of the CDR3: TGTGCCAGCAGTTACCAGACCGGGGGGGGGAACACTGAAGCTTTCTTT.

V usage is TRBV7-9 and J usage is TRBJ2-7; 8 positions agree with TRBD1. The trim removed 5 bases at V and 5 bases at J, leaving 8 bases unmatched. The CDR3 spans 14 residues. The germline gives CDR1 SEHNR, CDR2 FQNEAQ (reference sequence). Written as DNA, the CDR3 is TGTGCCAGCAGCCCCCGGACAGGGCATAACGAGCAGTACTTC. Protein: CASSPRTGHNEQYF. Supplemented by reference TRBV7-9 and TRBJ2-7, the full variable domain reads DTGVSQNPRHKITKRGQNVTFRCDPISEHNRLYWYRQTLGQGPEFLTYFQNEAQLEKSRLLSDRFSAERPKGSFSTLEIQRTEQGDSAMYLCASSPRTGHNEQYFGPGTRLTVT.

J is TRBJ1-2 and V is TRBV4-2; a possible D gene is TRBD1 (5 bases). Germline CDR1 reads LGHNA; CDR2 reads YNFKEQ. This CDR3 comprises 21 residues. Between the trimmed V and J ends, which lost 4 bases and 2 bases, there was a span of 32 bases. The CDR3 DNA reads TGTGCCAGCAGCCCGCTCGGGGACTCGATAAGGGTTCGAGTCGTAAACTATGGCTACACCTTC. This gives the protein CASSPLGDSIRVRVVNYGYTF.

In DNA form, the CDR3 reads TGTGCCAGTAGTATTCGAGGGGGCGTTATCAATCAGCCCCAGCATTTT. Amino acid sequence: CASSIRGGVINQPQHF. The rearrangement links TRBV19 to TRBJ1-5; 7 bases are shared with TRBD1. The germline CDR1 and CDR2 sequences are LNHDA and SQIVND (reference sequence). This CDR3 spans 16 amino acids. V lost 3 bases to trimming and J lost 3 bases; unmatched junction nucleotides: 8.